These T cell receptor beta chains were read from a single sample in a study of Ad26.COV2.S vaccination and SARS-CoV-2 variants. Sequencing was performed with immunoSEQ multiplex PCR; in TCRdb, only in-frame clones are kept and a portion is missing. The sample contains 400,000 to 450,000 clones, over 75% of which appear only once. The sequenced sample was peripheral blood, obtained in a trial of Ad26.COV2.S vaccine versus placebo. These receptors originate from a person between 18 and 60 years old who received the Ad26.COV2.S COVID-19 vaccine or a placebo. The CDR3 runs from the conserved cysteine through the conserved F or W. The order of the fields is J gene, V gene, D gene, clone size, CDR3 protein, CDR3 DNA. The D gene is left open where the match is weak. Clone size is given for some rows only: seen once, a few or many times, or a class if the clone is expanded.

J gene: TRBJ2-7; V gene: TRBV27; D gene: TRBD1; clone size: NA; CDR3 protein: CASSLLGQYQTYEQYF; CDR3 DNA: TGTGCCAGCAGTTTATTGGGACAGTACCAAACCTACGAGCAGTACTTC
J gene: TRBJ1-2; V gene: TRBV9; D gene: NA; clone size: few; CDR3 protein: CASSVDAGVGYTF; CDR3 DNA: TGTGCCAGCAGCGTAGATGCAGGGGTTGGCTACACCTTC
J gene: TRBJ1-2; V gene: TRBV4-3; D gene: NA; clone size: NA; CDR3 protein: CASSQVGTANYGYTF; CDR3 DNA: TGCGCCAGCAGCCAAGTAGGAACAGCTAACTATGGCTACACCTTC
J gene: TRBJ1-1; V gene: TRBV12-3/TRBV12-4; D gene: NA; clone size: NA; CDR3 protein: CASRTTGNTEAFF; CDR3 DNA: TGTGCCAGCAGGACAACAGGGAACACTGAAGCTTTCTTT
J gene: TRBJ2-2; V gene: TRBV19; D gene: NA; clone size: few; CDR3 protein: CASKSGARTGELFF; CDR3 DNA: TGTGCCAGTAAATCCGGGGCGAGGACCGGGGAGCTGTTTTTT
J gene: TRBJ1-2; V gene: TRBV5-1; D gene: NA; clone size: NA; CDR3 protein: CASSLGPNYGYTF; CDR3 DNA: TGCGCCAGCAGCTTGGGACCTAACTATGGCTACACCTTC
J gene: TRBJ2-3; V gene: TRBV10-3; D gene: NA; clone size: NA; CDR3 protein: CAISEGRDNGDTQYF; CDR3 DNA: TGTGCCATCAGTGAAGGGCGGGACAACGGTGATACGCAGTATTTT
J gene: TRBJ2-7; V gene: TRBV5-6; D gene: NA; clone size: NA; CDR3 protein: CASSLDVYEQYF; CDR3 DNA: TGTGCCAGCAGCTTGGACGTTTACGAGCAGTACTTC
J gene: TRBJ1-1; V gene: TRBV3-1/TRBV3-2; D gene: NA; clone size: NA; CDR3 protein: CASSQSGPEAFF; CDR3 DNA: TGTGCCAGCAGCCAATCCGGGCCCGAAGCTTTCTTT
J gene: TRBJ1-6; V gene: TRBV7-6; D gene: NA; clone size: once; CDR3 protein: CASSLAPVRGSKHNSPLHF; CDR3 DNA: TGTGCCAGCAGCTTAGCCCCCGTAAGGGGCAGTAAGCATAATTCACCCCTCCACTTT
J gene: TRBJ1-3; V gene: TRBV7-2; D gene: NA; clone size: NA; CDR3 protein: CASSLGAASGNTIYF; CDR3 DNA: TGTGCCAGCAGCTTAGGCGCCGCCTCTGGAAACACCATATATTTT
J gene: TRBJ2-3; V gene: TRBV25-1; D gene: NA; clone size: NA; CDR3 protein: CASKPLSTDTQYF; CDR3 DNA: TGTGCCAGCAAGCCTCTCTCCACAGATACGCAGTATTTT
J gene: TRBJ1-1; V gene: TRBV28; D gene: TRBD1; clone size: NA; CDR3 protein: CASLTGGVNTEAFF; CDR3 DNA: TGTGCCAGCCTGACAGGGGGCGTGAACACTGAAGCTTTCTTT
J gene: TRBJ2-5; V gene: TRBV25-1; D gene: TRBD2; clone size: once; CDR3 protein: CASSDSPIAGVGETQYF; CDR3 DNA: TGTGCCAGCAGTGATTCCCCAATAGCGGGAGTCGGAGAGACCCAGTACTTC
J gene: TRBJ1-5; V gene: TRBV30; D gene: NA; clone size: few; CDR3 protein: CAWEAGGRGNQPQHF; CDR3 DNA: TGTGCCTGGGAAGCGGGGGGCCGGGGCAATCAGCCCCAGCATTTT
J gene: TRBJ2-7; V gene: TRBV5-1; D gene: TRBD2; clone size: NA; CDR3 protein: CASSITGLAGGLGVREQYF; CDR3 DNA: TGCGCCAGCAGCATCACGGGACTAGCGGGAGGGCTGGGGGTGAGGGAGCAGTACTTC
J gene: TRBJ2-7; V gene: TRBV29-1; D gene: NA; clone size: NA; CDR3 protein: CSVEWTPGEQYF; CDR3 DNA: TGCAGCGTTGAATGGACCCCTGGCGAGCAGTACTTC
J gene: TRBJ2-3; V gene: TRBV7-9; D gene: NA; clone size: once; CDR3 protein: CASSLGGDWYF; CDR3 DNA: TGTGCCAGCAGCTTAGGGGGGGATTGGTATTTT
J gene: TRBJ2-3; V gene: TRBV5-4; D gene: TRBD2; clone size: NA; CDR3 protein: CASSGGLAGVQDTQYF; CDR3 DNA: TGTGCCAGCAGCGGCGGACTAGCGGGAGTTCAGGATACGCAGTATTTT
J gene: TRBJ2-3; V gene: TRBV5-4; D gene: TRBD2; clone size: NA; CDR3 protein: CASIGGSGDTQYF; CDR3 DNA: TGTGCCAGCATAGGCGGGAGTGGTGATACGCAGTATTTT
J gene: TRBJ2-7; V gene: TRBV6-5; D gene: TRBD1; clone size: NA; CDR3 protein: CASSYGTGPYEQYF; CDR3 DNA: TGTGCCAGCAGTTACGGGACAGGTCCCTACGAGCAGTACTTC
J gene: TRBJ2-1; V gene: TRBV29-1; D gene: NA; clone size: NA; CDR3 protein: CSVEPGNEQFF; CDR3 DNA: TGCAGCGTTGAGCCCGGCAATGAGCAGTTCTTC
J gene: TRBJ1-3; V gene: TRBV19; D gene: NA; clone size: NA; CDR3 protein: CASTPTSTGNTIYF; CDR3 DNA: TGTGCCAGTACCCCGACCTCGACTGGAAACACCATATATTTT
J gene: TRBJ2-1; V gene: TRBV7-6; D gene: NA; clone size: once; CDR3 protein: CASSSQGPGVNEQFF; CDR3 DNA: TGTGCCAGCAGCTCGCAGGGCCCGGGAGTCAATGAGCAGTTCTTC
J gene: TRBJ2-3; V gene: TRBV7-8; D gene: NA; clone size: NA; CDR3 protein: CASSLRPDTQYF; CDR3 DNA: TGTGCCAGCAGCTTGCGACCAGATACGCAGTATTTT
J gene: TRBJ2-7; V gene: TRBV30; D gene: NA; clone size: NA; CDR3 protein: CAWSGGNEQYF; CDR3 DNA: TGTGCCTGGAGTGGGGGCAACGAGCAGTACTTC
J gene: TRBJ2-7; V gene: TRBV29-1; D gene: NA; clone size: NA; CDR3 protein: CSGALAGTPYEQYF; CDR3 DNA: TGCAGCGGCGCCTTAGCCGGGACCCCCTACGAGCAGTACTTC
J gene: TRBJ2-7; V gene: TRBV6-5; D gene: TRBD2; clone size: NA; CDR3 protein: CASSLSGRAPEQYF; CDR3 DNA: TGTGCCAGCAGTCTTAGCGGGAGGGCCCCCGAGCAGTACTTC